Below, 24 T cell receptor beta chains from the same sample are listed, as sequenced in a study of shared clonotypes between healthy human individuals. Libraries were prepared by immunoSEQ multiplex PCR; TCRdb keeps only in-frame clonotypes and omits some of them. The sample holds over 850,000 clones, 78% seen once. The specimen sequenced was memory CD4+ T cells from PBMCs. The subset is: CD45RA-negative fraction. The receptors shown here come from a man between 18 and 35 years old in good health. Some clones in this sample may be carry-over from other donors' samples.

CDR3 loop: CAWNRGIRTEAFF. CDR3 nucleotide sequence: TGTGCCTGGAACCGGGGGATAAGGACTGAAGCTTTCTTT. The genes are TRBV30 and TRBJ1-1; perhaps TRBD1 as D (5 bases). Germline V gives CDR1 GTSNPN, CDR2 SVGIG (reference sequence). CDR3 size: 13 residues. The ends were cut back, 4 bases at V and 5 bases at J, with 14 bases in the middle.

This clone was detected only once. A much larger clone is a single base away; this may be a read error. V usage is TRBV4-2 and J usage is TRBJ2-3; D gene unclear. Trimming took off 2 bases at V and 0 bases at J, with 3 bases between the two ends. Per the germline V gene, CDR1 is LGHNA and CDR2 is YNFKEQ. The CDR3 extends over 13 amino acids. CDR3 DNA sequence: TGTGCCAGCAGCCAAACTAGCACAGATACGCAGTATTTT. Translating it yields CASSQTSTDTQYF.

The chain links TRBV5-1 to TRBJ2-7; a possible D gene is TRBD1 (5 bases). Trimming stripped 0 bases from V and 2 bases from J, with 15 bases between. The CDR3 length is 16 residues. CDR1 SGHRS and CDR2 YFSETQ come from the germline V gene. As DNA, the CDR3 is TGCGCCAGCAGCTTGGTGGGGCTACCTGGGACCTACGAGCAGTACTTC. It yields the protein CASSLVGLPGTYEQYF.

This rearrangement joins TRBV28 to TRBJ1-2; 9 bases agree with TRBD1. Per germline, CDR1 MDHEN and CDR2 SYDVKM. This CDR3 is 16 amino acids long. Losses at the gene ends were 5 bases for V and 8 bases for J; bases not matched to a gene: 15. The CDR3 bases are TGTGCCAGCAGTCCCCCCGCGTGGGGACAGGGCGGGGGCTACACCTTC. It translates to CASSPPAWGQGGGYTF.

The J gene is TRBJ2-5, the V gene TRBV5-1; D gene uncertain. V lost 2 bases and J lost 2, with 7 bases in between. CDR3 length: 13 amino acids. Germline CDR1 SGHRS, CDR2 YFSETQ. DNA for the CDR3: TGCGCCAGCAGCTTTGCGTTTCAAGAGACCCAGTACTTC. Amino acid sequence: CASSFAFQETQYF.

V is TRBV5-4 and J is TRBJ1-2; unclear D gene. This CDR3 is 14 amino acids long. The V gene lost 4 bases and the J gene lost 4 bases, with 14 bases spanning the gap. Germline V gene lookup returns CDR1 SGHNT and CDR2 YYREEE (reference sequence). This CDR3 reads CASSVSGVSYGYTF. CDR3 nucleotide sequence: TGTGCCAGCAGCGTGTCCGGGGTTTCCTATGGCTACACCTTC.

The chain couples TRBV7-9 to TRBJ2-5, with TRBD2 matching 13 bases. V trimming: 5 bases; J trimming: 5 bases; junction bases outside the gene matches: 8. Germline V gives CDR1 SEHNR, CDR2 FQNEAQ (reference sequence). The CDR3 sequence is 16 residues long. The CDR3 is CASSPGLAGELETQYF. The CDR3 DNA is TGTGCCAGCAGCCCCGGACTAGCGGGAGAGTTGGAGACCCAGTACTTC.

The V gene is TRBV19, the J gene TRBJ2-3, with D possibly being TRBD1 or TRBD2 (5 bases each). The CDR3 is 13 amino acids. With 6 bases removed from V and 4 bases from J, the gap between germline ends came to 11 bases. Germline CDR1 LNHDA, CDR2 SQIVND (reference sequence). This chain's CDR3 is CASRGTLADTQYF. CDR3 nucleotide sequence: TGTGCCAGTAGAGGGACCCTAGCAGATACGCAGTATTTT.

V and J are TRBV5-1 and TRBJ1-1, with D hard to call. In germline, CDR1 is SGHRS, CDR2 YFSETQ. The CDR3 has 15 residues. Trimming shortened V by 3 bases and J by 0 bases, and 12 bases separated the two germline ends. The CDR3 DNA reads TGCGCCAGCAGCTGGAGCGGACGCCTGAACACTGAAGCTTTCTTT. This gives the protein CASSWSGRLNTEAFF.

This sequence joins TRBV19 and TRBJ2-3; D unclear. The ends were cut back, 7 bases at V and 0 bases at J, with 8 bases in the middle. Germline V lookup: CDR1 LNHDA, CDR2 SQIVND (reference sequence). The CDR3 is made up of 13 amino acids. The CDR3 region is CASMERSTDTQYF. The DNA for the CDR3 is TGTGCCAGTATGGAAAGAAGCACAGATACGCAGTATTTT.

The chain joins TRBV7-3 to TRBJ2-1; D remains unclear. Germline V gene lookup returns CDR1 SGHTA and CDR2 FQGTGA. V was trimmed by 3 bases and J by 5 bases, leaving 11 bases between them. CDR3 size: 14 residues. This CDR3 is CASSLTAWHNEQFF. In DNA, the CDR3 is TGTGCCAGCAGCTTGACGGCCTGGCACAATGAGCAGTTCTTC.

This clone has more than one count but fewer than ten. The V call is TRBV19, the J call TRBJ1-2, with 7 bases that match TRBD1. The V gene's germline CDR1 is LNHDA and CDR2 SQIVND (reference sequence). V lost 5 bases, J lost 3 bases, and 3 bases stayed unmatched. This CDR3 region has 13 residues. Here the CDR3 reads CASSVQGDYGYTF. In nucleotides, the CDR3 is TGTGCCAGTAGTGTCCAGGGGGACTATGGCTACACCTTC.

This rearrangement joins TRBV19 to TRBJ1-2; no reliable D call. This CDR3 comprises 13 residues. Per germline, CDR1 LNHDA and CDR2 SQIVND (reference sequence). V gave up 3 bases and J gave up 4 bases, with 9 bases separating them. CDR3 DNA: TGTGCCAGTAGTATCTCTAACCGCTATGGCTACACCTTC. This sequence encodes CASSISNRYGYTF.

The chain couples TRBV7-2 to TRBJ2-7; TRBD2 agrees at 10 bases. The CDR3 is 15 residues long. Germline loops: CDR1 SGHTA, CDR2 FQGNSA. The V and J ends lost 1 base and 6 bases, in that order; junction bases with no gene match: 6. The CDR3 spells CASSLELIAGGEQYF. In DNA form, the CDR3 reads TGTGCCAGCAGCTTAGAGTTGATAGCGGGAGGCGAGCAGTACTTC. Complete variable domain (other parts from reference TRBV7-2 and TRBJ2-7): GAGVSQSPSNKVTEKGKDVELRCDPISGHTALYWYRQSLGQGLEFLIYFQGNSAPDKSGLPSDRFSAERTGGSVSTLTIQRTQQEDSAVYLCASSLELIAGGEQYFGPGTRLTVT.

V is TRBV11-1 and J is TRBJ2-7; the D call may be TRBD1 or TRBD2 (6 bases each). The germline V and J ends were trimmed by 5 bases and 6 bases, with 8 bases remaining between them. The germline V gene has CDR1 SGHAT and CDR2 FQDESV (reference sequence). This CDR3 is 11 amino acids long. Here the CDR3 DNA reads TGTGCCAGCAGCGAGGGGGGCGAGCAGTACTTC. Encoded protein: CASSEGGEQYF.

J is TRBJ2-3 and V is TRBV4-1, with TRBD1 matching 9 bases. After removal of 2 bases from V and 6 bases from J, the junction contained 9 bases not matched to a gene. The germline CDR1 and CDR2 sequences are MGHRA and YSYEKL. The CDR3 length is 16 residues. CDR3 region: CASSQNWDREWDTQYF. CDR3 nucleotides: TGCGCCAGCAGCCAAAATTGGGACAGGGAGTGGGATACGCAGTATTTT.

The chain joins TRBV2 to TRBJ1-1; no definite D call. Trimming removed 4 bases at V and 8 bases at J, with 8 bases between. This CDR3 contains 11 residues. Per germline, CDR1 SNHLY and CDR2 FYNNEI. The DNA of the CDR3 is TGTGCCAGCAGTGTTAGGTCAGAAGCTTTCTTT. This sequence encodes CASSVRSEAFF.

Notes on this clone: This specimen includes other DNA sequences encoding the same CDR3. The V call is TRBV2, the J call TRBJ2-5; D ambiguous. The CDR3 runs to 11 residues. The V gene's germline CDR1 is SNHLY and CDR2 FYNNEI. Trimming removed 6 bases at V and 5 bases at J, with 7 bases between. The CDR3, as DNA: TGTGCCAGCAGGGACGTGGAGACCCAGTACTTC. Translated: CASRDVETQYF.

The chain combines TRBV10-3 with TRBJ2-1; D possibly corresponds to TRBD1 (6 bases). This CDR3 is 15 amino acids long. Trimming left V 5 bases short and J 5 bases short, with 16 bases between. Germline CDR1 ENHRY, CDR2 SYGVKD. The CDR3 coding sequence is TGTGCCATCAGTCCCAGTGGGACAAATAACAATGAGCAGTTCTTC. Translated: CAISPSGTNNNEQFF.

The chain carries TRBV9 and TRBJ2-7; TRBD1 matches at 7 bases. Unmatched junction bases numbered 4, after V lost 4 bases and J lost 0 bases. Germline values: CDR1 SGDLS, CDR2 YYNGEE. The CDR3 spans 14 residues. This chain's CDR3 is CASSKQGSSYEQYF. Written as DNA, the CDR3 is TGTGCCAGCAGCAAACAGGGGAGCTCCTACGAGCAGTACTTC.

Only a few counts were recorded for this clone. The chain is built from TRBV9 and TRBJ2-6, with 12 positions matching TRBD1. This CDR3 spans 19 amino acids. The V gene's germline CDR1 is SGDLS and CDR2 YYNGEE. J was trimmed by 4 bases and V by 4 bases; bases with no gene match: 12. CDR3 sequence reads: CASSPRPGQGATGANVLTF. CDR3 nucleotides: TGTGCCAGCAGCCCCCGGCCGGGACAGGGGGCTACGGGGGCCAACGTCCTGACTTTC.

V is TRBV2 and J is TRBJ2-1; the D is unclear. Germline V lookup: CDR1 SNHLY, CDR2 FYNNEI. V dropped 3 bases and J dropped 8 bases, with 11 bases sitting between them. CDR3 length: 13 amino acids. The CDR3 protein is CASSEFRNHEQFF. CDR3 DNA sequence: TGTGCCAGCAGTGAGTTCAGAAACCATGAGCAGTTCTTC.

This sequence joins TRBV7-3 and TRBJ2-1, with 11 bases that match TRBD2. CDR1 is SGHTA and CDR2 is FQGTGA in the germline V gene. J was trimmed by 8 bases and V by 4 bases; bases with no gene match: 7. The CDR3 runs 15 residues. The CDR3 here is CASSYVAGGRHEQFF. Here the CDR3 DNA reads TGTGCCAGCAGCTACGTAGCGGGAGGGAGGCATGAGCAGTTCTTC.

The chain links TRBV19 to TRBJ1-2, with D perhaps TRBD1 (5 bases). In germline, CDR1 is LNHDA, CDR2 SQIVND (reference sequence). With 8 bases removed from V and 2 bases from J, the gap between germline ends came to 12 bases. The CDR3 consists of 13 residues. CDR3 DNA: TGTGCCAGTCGCAGGGTTAACAACTATGGCTACACCTTC. Translating gives CASRRVNNYGYTF.